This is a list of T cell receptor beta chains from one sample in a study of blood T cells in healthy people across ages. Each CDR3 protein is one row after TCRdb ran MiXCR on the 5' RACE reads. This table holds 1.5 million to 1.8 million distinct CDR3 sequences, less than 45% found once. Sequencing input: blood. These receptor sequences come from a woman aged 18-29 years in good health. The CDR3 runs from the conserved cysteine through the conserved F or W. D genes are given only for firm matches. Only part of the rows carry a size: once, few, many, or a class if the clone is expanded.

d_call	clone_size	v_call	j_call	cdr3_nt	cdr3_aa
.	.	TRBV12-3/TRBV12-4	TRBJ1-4	TGTGCCAGCAGTTCCCCGATGGATACAACTAATGAAAAACTGTTTTTT	CASSSPMDTTNEKLFF
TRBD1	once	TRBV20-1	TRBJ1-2	TGCAGTACTAGGGGCAGGGGGCCGAAGTATGGCTACACCTTC	CSTRGRGPKYGYTF
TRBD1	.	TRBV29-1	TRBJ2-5	TGCAGCGGGACGACCGGGACAGGGAAAGAGACCCAGTACTTC	CSGTTGTGKETQYF
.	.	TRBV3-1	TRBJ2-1	TGTGCCAGCAGCCAATTAGCCAGGGGATTCAATGAGCAGTTCTTC	CASSQLARGFNEQFF
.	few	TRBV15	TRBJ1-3	TGTGCCACCAGCAGAGTCGGGAGTGGAAACACCATATATTTT	CATSRVGSGNTIYF
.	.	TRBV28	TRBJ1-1	TGTGCCAGCAGTCTCCCCTGGAGCCTCCGAACGGGGACTGGAGCTTTCTTT	CASSLPWSLRTGTGAFF
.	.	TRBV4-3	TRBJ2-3	TGCGCCAGCAGCCGCTCTCGGACGGTGAAGGAGCAGTATTTT	CASSRSRTVKEQYF
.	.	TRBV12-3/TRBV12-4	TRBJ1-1	TGTGCCAGCAGTCTGAGCAGGGGAGTCACTGAAGCTTTCTTT	CASSLSRGVTEAFF
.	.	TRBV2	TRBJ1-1	TGTGCCAGCAGTGATCCCAGGATGGACAGGAACACTGAAGCTTTCTTT	CASSDPRMDRNTEAFF
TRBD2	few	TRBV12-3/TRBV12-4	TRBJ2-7	TGTGCCAGCCTAGCGGGGGGATCCTACGAGCAGTACTTC	CASLAGGSYEQYF
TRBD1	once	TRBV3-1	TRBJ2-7	TGTGCCAGCAGCCAAGGCGCGCACAGGGGTTCCTACGAGCAGTACTTC	CASSQGAHRGSYEQYF
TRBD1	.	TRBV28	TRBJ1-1	TGTGCCAGCAGTGTCCTCCGGACAGGGGGTTCTTTCTTT	CASSVLRTGGSFF
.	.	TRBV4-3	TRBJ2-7	TGCGCCAGCAGCAAAGATATTTTGGGGGCCCAGTACTTC	CASSKDILGAQYF
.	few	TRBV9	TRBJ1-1	TGTGCCAGCAGCGTAGTGGGTGGAGCTTTCTTT	CASSVVGGAFF
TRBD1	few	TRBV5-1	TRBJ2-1	TGCGCCAGCAGCCCGGGACAGGGGGCCACCTCCTTCTACAATGAGCAGTTCTTC	CASSPGQGATSFYNEQFF
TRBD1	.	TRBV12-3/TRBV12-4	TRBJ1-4	TGTGCCAGCAGTCGGACAGGGGGATATGAAAAACTGTTTTTT	CASSRTGGYEKLFF
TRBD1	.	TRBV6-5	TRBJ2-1	TGTGCCAGCAGTTCCACGGACAGGGGGCAGTTCTTC	CASSSTDRGQFF
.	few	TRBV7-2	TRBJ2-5	TGTGCCAGCAGCGTGGCGGTCTCCCAGGAGACCCAGTACTTC	CASSVAVSQETQYF
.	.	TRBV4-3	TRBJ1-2	TGCGCCAGCAGCCCCAGCTTCGATTTACGGAACTATGGCTACACCTTC	CASSPSFDLRNYGYTF
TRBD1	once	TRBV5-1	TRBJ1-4	TGCGCCAGCAGCTCGGGGACAGGGGCCCAGGAAGAAAAACTGTTTTTT	CASSSGTGAQEEKLFF
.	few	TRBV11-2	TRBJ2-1	TGTGCCAGCAGCTTAGGTTTGGACTCGAGGAGCTCCTACAATGAGCAGTTCTTC	CASSLGLDSRSSYNEQFF
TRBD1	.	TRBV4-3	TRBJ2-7	TGCGCCAGCAGCCCAGGGGGAACGGGTCCTCCCTACGAGCAGTACTTC	CASSPGGTGPPYEQYF
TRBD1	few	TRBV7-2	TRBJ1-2	TGTGCCAGCAGCCCTCCGCTGGGACAGAATAACTATGGCTACACCTTC	CASSPPLGQNNYGYTF
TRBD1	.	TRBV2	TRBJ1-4	TGTGCCAGCAGTGAAGAGACAGGGCGCAGGCAACTGTTTTTT	CASSEETGRRQLFF
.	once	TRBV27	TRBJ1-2	TGTGCCAGCAGTGTTCACGGCACCTATGGCTACACCTTC	CASSVHGTYGYTF
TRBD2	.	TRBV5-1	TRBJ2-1	TGCGCCAGCAGCTCGCGGGGGGCAAGAGAGCAGTTCTTC	CASSSRGAREQFF
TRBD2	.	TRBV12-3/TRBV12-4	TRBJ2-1	TGTGCCAGCAGTTTAGAGGGCGGGAGCAACTACAATGAGCAGTTCTTC	CASSLEGGSNYNEQFF
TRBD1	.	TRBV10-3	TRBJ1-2	TGTGCCATCAGGGGGACAGGGGTCGGCTACACCTTC	CAIRGTGVGYTF
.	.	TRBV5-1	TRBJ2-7	TGCGCCAGGAAGGGAAGGAACTACGAGCAGTACTTC	CARKGRNYEQYF
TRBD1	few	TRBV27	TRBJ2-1	TGTGCCACCCCTGGGGGGACAGGGCTCCACAATGAGCAGTTCTTC	CATPGGTGLHNEQFF
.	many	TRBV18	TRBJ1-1	TGTGCCAGCAGCCCCCCTGGGGGGAACACTGAAGCTTTCTTT	CASSPPGGNTEAFF
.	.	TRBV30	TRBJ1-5	TGTGCCTGGAGTGGGGCAGGGTGGGGGTATAGCAATCAGCCCCAGCATTTT	CAWSGAGWGYSNQPQHF
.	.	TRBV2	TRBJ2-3	TGTGCCAGCAGTGAGGGGCCGGTGAGCACAGATACGCAGTATTTT	CASSEGPVSTDTQYF
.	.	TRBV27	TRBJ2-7	TGTGCCAGCAGTTCGTTCGGCCCCCAGTACTTC	CASSSFGPQYF
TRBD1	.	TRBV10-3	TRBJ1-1	TGTGCCATCAGTAACGCCGGGACAGGGGACGCTGAAGCTTTCTTT	CAISNAGTGDAEAFF
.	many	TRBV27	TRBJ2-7	TGTGCCAGCAGTTTATTTGGAAAGGACGAGCAGTACTTC	CASSLFGKDEQYF
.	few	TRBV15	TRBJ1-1	TGTGCCACCAGCAAATACCGGGACTCCAACACTGAAGCTTTCTTT	CATSKYRDSNTEAFF
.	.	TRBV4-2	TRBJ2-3	TGTGCCAGCAGCCAGAGTGGTCCGGGAGTCACCACAGATACGCAGTATTTT	CASSQSGPGVTTDTQYF
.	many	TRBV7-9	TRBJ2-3	TGTGCCAGCAACCGCGGTAGCACAGATACGCAGTATTTT	CASNRGSTDTQYF
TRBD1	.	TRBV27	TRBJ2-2	TGTGCCAGCAGGCGGGACAGGGGGATGGTGGAGCTGTTTTTT	CASRRDRGMVELFF
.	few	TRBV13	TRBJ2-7	TGTGCCAGCAGCTTAGGTAGCGAACCCTCCTACGAGCAGTACTTC	CASSLGSEPSYEQYF
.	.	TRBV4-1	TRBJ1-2	TGCGCCAGCAGCCCTCAATCGGGGGGCCTTAACTATGGCTACACCTTC	CASSPQSGGLNYGYTF
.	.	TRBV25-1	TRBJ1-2	TGTGCCAGCAGTGAGACAGGTTTAGGGTATGGCTACACCTTC	CASSETGLGYGYTF
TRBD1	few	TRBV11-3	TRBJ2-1	TGTGCCAGCAGCACTACTCGGGGACAGGGATACAATGAGCAGTTCTTC	CASSTTRGQGYNEQFF
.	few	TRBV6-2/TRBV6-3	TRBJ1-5	TGTGCCAGCAGCCCCCCCGTCACCGGAATAAGCAATCAGCCCCAGCATTTT	CASSPPVTGISNQPQHF
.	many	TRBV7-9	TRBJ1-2	TGTGCCAGCAGCGCGACAGGTTTTAACTATGGCTACACCTTC	CASSATGFNYGYTF
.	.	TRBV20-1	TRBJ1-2	TGCAGTGCTCCCCTGGGGACATACTATGGCTACACCTTC	CSAPLGTYYGYTF
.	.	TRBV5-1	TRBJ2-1	TGCGCCAGCAGCGGGGTACTAGACAATGAGCAGTTCTTC	CASSGVLDNEQFF
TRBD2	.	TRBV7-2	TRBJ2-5	TGTGCCAGCAAGCGGACTAGCGGGAGTGAGACCCAGTACTTC	CASKRTSGSETQYF
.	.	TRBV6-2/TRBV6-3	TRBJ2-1	TGTGCCAGCAACGCTCCATTCCCCTACGAGCAGTTCTTC	CASNAPFPYEQFF